These T cell receptor beta chains were read from a single sample in a study of regulatory T cells in long-lasting Graves disease. TCRdb re-called the multiplex PCR reads through MiXCR, storing one row per CDR3 protein. The sample has about 530,000 distinct CDR3 sequences, around 15% seen once. The same data also went into a second study, on T cells in Graves' hyperthyroidism and ophthalmopathy.

Sequences were derived from peripheral blood mononuclear cells (PBMCs), sampled at new diagnosis, from a patient treated with antithyroid drugs. The receptors derive from a woman aged 35-60 years with Graves disease. Both conserved end residues are part of each CDR3. D genes are given only for firm matches. Not every row has a clone size; where given, it reads once, few, many or a size class.

v_call	j_call	d_call	clone_size	cdr3_aa	cdr3_nt
TRBV6-2/TRBV6-3	TRBJ1-4	NA	NA	CASRSRAGPNEKLFF	TGTGCCAGCAGGTCGAGGGCGGGACCTAATGAAAAACTGTTTTTT
TRBV2	TRBJ1-5	NA	many	CASKGFSNQPQHF	TGTGCCAGCAAGGGGTTTAGCAATCAGCCCCAGCATTTT
TRBV15	TRBJ1-2	NA	many	CATSRDTSTGRAGDGYTF	TGTGCCACCAGCAGAGATACGTCAACTGGACGAGCGGGGGATGGCTACACCTTC
TRBV4-1	TRBJ1-5	TRBD1	NA	CASSQTTGDQPQHF	TGCGCCAGCAGCCAAACGACAGGGGATCAGCCCCAGCATTTT
TRBV18	TRBJ2-5	NA	few	CASSPQSPKETQYF	TGTGCCAGCTCACCACAATCCCCTAAAGAGACCCAGTACTTC
TRBV7-9	TRBJ2-1	TRBD1	many	CASSFSRRGRDEQFF	TGTGCCAGCAGCTTTTCCCGCAGGGGGCGTGATGAGCAGTTCTTC
TRBV2	TRBJ1-1	NA	many	CASSESGSGVTEAFF	TGTGCCAGCAGTGAATCAGGGTCCGGCGTGACTGAAGCTTTCTTT
TRBV6-1	TRBJ1-5	NA	NA	CASSKQDQPQHF	TGTGCCAGCAGTAAACAGGATCAGCCCCAGCATTTT
TRBV18	TRBJ1-4	TRBD1	many	CASSRDRTNEKLFF	TGTGCCAGCAGCCGGGACAGGACTAATGAAAAACTGTTTTTT
TRBV7-9	TRBJ1-2	TRBD1	NA	CASSFSGGTSYGYTF	TGTGCCAGCAGCTTCTCAGGGGGCACAAGCTATGGCTACACCTTC
TRBV7-8	TRBJ2-1	TRBD1	few	CASSPPDREGYNEQFF	TGTGCCAGCAGCCCGCCGGACAGGGAAGGGTACAATGAGCAGTTCTTC
TRBV7-2	TRBJ2-1	NA	NA	CASSLGQDSYNEQFF	TGTGCCAGCAGCTTAGGACAGGACTCCTACAATGAGCAGTTCTTC
TRBV19	TRBJ2-7	NA	NA	CASSIVYSREQYF	TGTGCCAGTAGTATAGTCTACTCCCGGGAGCAGTACTTC
TRBV6-1	TRBJ2-7	TRBD1	few	CASSRTGYGTDEQYF	TGTGCCAGCAGTCGGACAGGGTATGGGACGGACGAGCAGTACTTC
TRBV6-2/TRBV6-3	TRBJ1-1	TRBD1	few	CASSYRRGQGDTEAFF	TGTGCCAGCAGTTACCGGAGGGGACAGGGGGACACTGAAGCTTTCTTT
TRBV2	TRBJ2-3	NA	many	CASRNRVELDTQYF	TGTGCCAGCAGAAACAGGGTAGAGCTAGATACGCAGTATTTT
TRBV12-3/TRBV12-4	TRBJ2-7	TRBD2	many	CASSVSGGFNYEQYF	TGTGCCAGCAGCGTAAGCGGGGGATTTAACTACGAGCAGTACTTC
TRBV6-6	TRBJ1-1	NA	many	CASSYSEMNTEAFF	TGTGCCAGCAGTTACTCGGAGATGAACACTGAAGCTTTCTTT
TRBV25-1	TRBJ1-3	NA	NA	CASISSAGNTIYF	TGTGCCAGCATCTCCAGTGCTGGAAACACCATATATTTT
TRBV6-1	TRBJ2-2	NA	many	CASSPGGGELFF	TGTGCCAGCAGCCCAGGGGGGGGGGAGCTGTTTTTT
TRBV20-1	TRBJ1-3	TRBD1	few	CSARGTPGQATTGNTIYF	TGCAGTGCTAGAGGGACTCCGGGACAGGCGACTACAGGAAACACCATATATTTT
TRBV20-1	TRBJ1-3	NA	NA	CSVGGWGSGNTIYF	TGCAGTGTGGGAGGGTGGGGGTCTGGAAACACCATATATTTT
TRBV7-3	TRBJ2-2	TRBD1	NA	CASSPSGTGGDTGELFF	TGTGCCAGCAGCCCTTCCGGGACAGGGGGGGACACCGGGGAGCTGTTTTTT
TRBV19	TRBJ1-2	TRBD1	NA	CASGDRGYGYTF	TGTGCCAGTGGGGACAGGGGCTATGGCTACACCTTC
TRBV27	TRBJ2-5	NA	many	CASSFEGLEGTQYF	TGTGCCAGCAGTTTCGAAGGCCTGGAGGGGACCCAGTACTTC
TRBV6-1	TRBJ2-2	NA	NA	CASSTSGNTGELFF	TGTGCCAGCAGTACCAGCGGGAACACCGGGGAGCTGTTTTTT
TRBV20-1	TRBJ1-1	NA	many	CSAVGQQNTEAFF	TGCAGTGCTGTGGGGCAGCAGAACACTGAAGCTTTCTTT
TRBV20-1	TRBJ2-5	TRBD2	NA	CSARTGLAGDSETQYF	TGCAGTGCTAGAACGGGGCTAGCGGGGGATTCGGAGACCCAGTACTTC
TRBV29-1	TRBJ1-1	NA	many	CSVAGGGAATEAFF	TGCAGCGTTGCGGGGGGGGGCGCCGCCACTGAAGCTTTCTTT
TRBV20-1	TRBJ2-7	NA	NA	CSASYRVPYEQYF	TGCAGTGCCTCCTATCGCGTACCCTACGAGCAGTACTTC
TRBV7-9	TRBJ2-7	NA	NA	CASSPSTGSLGQYF	TGTGCCAGCAGCCCATCGACAGGATCGCTGGGGCAGTACTTC
TRBV20-1	TRBJ2-7	TRBD1	many	CSARDRDRPYEQYF	TGCAGTGCTAGGGACCGGGACAGACCTTACGAGCAGTACTTC
TRBV28	TRBJ1-2	TRBD1	many	CALQPRDRVGGYTF	TGTGCCCTACAGCCCCGGGACAGGGTCGGTGGCTACACCTTC
TRBV2	TRBJ2-1	NA	many	CASSRGADEQFF	TGTGCCAGCAGTCGTGGGGCGGATGAGCAGTTCTTC
TRBV19	TRBJ2-1	NA	few	CASSIDRGTEQFF	TGTGCCAGTAGTATAGATCGAGGCACCGAGCAGTTCTTC
TRBV5-1	TRBJ1-1	NA	many	CASSLDMRTEAFF	TGCGCCAGCAGCTTGGATATGAGAACTGAAGCTTTCTTT
TRBV12-3/TRBV12-4	TRBJ2-1	NA	many	CASSPPPGEVNEQFF	TGTGCCAGCAGTCCACCTCCCGGGGAGGTCAATGAGCAGTTCTTC
TRBV12-3/TRBV12-4	TRBJ2-7	TRBD1	few	CASSSSRGQTSQQYF	TGTGCCAGCAGTTCCTCACGGGGACAGACCTCACAGCAGTACTTC
TRBV7-9	TRBJ1-1	NA	NA	CASSLKVWDTEAFF	TGTGCCAGCAGCTTAAAGGTTTGGGACACTGAAGCTTTCTTT
TRBV28	TRBJ1-5	NA	many	CASTNRDTLNQPQHF	TGTGCCAGCACAAACCGGGACACTCTCAATCAGCCCCAGCATTTT
TRBV6-1	TRBJ1-6	TRBD1	few	CASTLTGEESPLHF	TGTGCCAGCACCTTGACAGGGGAAGAATCACCCCTCCACTTT
TRBV19	TRBJ1-2	NA	many	CASSMRSNGGYGYTF	TGTGCCAGTAGTATGCGCTCCAACGGCGGCTATGGCTACACCTTC
TRBV5-1	TRBJ1-2	NA	many	CASSLDLGTRGYTF	TGCGCCAGCAGCTTGGATCTGGGGACGAGAGGCTACACCTTC
TRBV10-3	TRBJ1-1	NA	many	CAISESRWGAFF	TGTGCCATCAGTGAGTCGAGATGGGGGGCTTTCTTT
TRBV30	TRBJ2-7	NA	NA	CAWTWGPSYEQYF	TGTGCCTGGACCTGGGGGCCCTCCTACGAGCAGTACTTC
TRBV12-3/TRBV12-4	TRBJ2-5	TRBD2	few	CASHPSGGPAWTQYF	TGTGCCAGCCATCCCAGCGGGGGCCCCGCGTGGACCCAGTACTTC
TRBV18	TRBJ1-4	NA	few	CASSVTPPTGEKLFF	TGTGCCAGCTCAGTCACCCCTCCAACCGGTGAAAAACTGTTTTTT
TRBV5-6	TRBJ2-1	NA	NA	CASSSEGEGSYNEQFF	TGTGCCAGCAGCTCCGAGGGGGAGGGGTCCTACAATGAGCAGTTCTTC
TRBV27	TRBJ1-5	NA	NA	CASSWTRGGNQPQHF	TGTGCCAGCAGTTGGACCAGGGGCGGTAATCAGCCCCAGCATTTT
TRBV12-3/TRBV12-4	TRBJ1-6	NA	NA	CASSNRDIDSPLHF	TGTGCCAGCAGTAACCGGGACATCGATTCACCCCTCCACTTT
TRBV7-9	TRBJ1-3	TRBD1	few	CASTTTGGTGNTIYF	TGTGCCAGCACCACCACAGGGGGCACTGGAAACACCATATATTTT
TRBV30	TRBJ2-1	TRBD2	few	CAWTLTSVYNEQFF	TGTGCCTGGACCCTGACTAGCGTCTACAATGAGCAGTTCTTC
TRBV11-2	TRBJ2-2	TRBD1	few	CASSPLSPFNRGPRGTGELFF	TGTGCCAGCAGCCCATTGTCCCCCTTTAACAGGGGCCCCCGGGGCACCGGGGAGCTGTTTTTT
TRBV2	TRBJ2-5	TRBD1	many	CASRRQGAETQYF	TGTGCCAGCAGGAGACAGGGGGCAGAGACCCAGTACTTC
TRBV11-3	TRBJ1-4	NA	NA	CASSLDRGQGEKLFF	TGTGCCAGCAGCTTAGATCGGGGGCAGGGCGAAAAACTGTTTTTT